This T cell receptor (beta chain) was obtained from a study of blood T cell repertoires in COVID-19. Study context: Acute and convalescent COVID-19 samples came from the United States, Italy and Spain.

In the original analysis: Amplified reference gene primers provided the basis for estimating nucleated cell counts. TCRdb keeps only in-frame clones here, not all; method: immunoSEQ multiplex PCR. The V and J calls and clone size were taken over from that table, and D and trimming were inferred from the DNA. The profile covers 25,000 to 30,000 clones, with more than 90% appearing a single time and roughly 8% taken by the ten largest. Trimming cost V 0 bases and J 4 bases, with 11 bases left between them. The germline V gene has CDR1 LGHNA and CDR2 YNFKEQ. The CDR3 totals 15 residues. The chain has TRBV4-2 and TRBJ2-3; D may be TRBD2 (5 bases). This TCR came from a man between 65 and 85 years old with active or convalescent COVID-19. The sequenced sample consisted of peripheral blood. As DNA, the CDR3 is TGTGCCAGCAGCCAAGACTCCCGGCGGGCAGATACGCAGTATTTT. It specifies CASSQDSRRADTQYF.